This section outlines one T cell receptor (beta chain) sequence together with its context. These data originate in a study of shared T cell receptors in the human thymus. Germline CDR1 is SGHDN and CDR2 is FVKESK. CDR3 length: 18 residues. Losses at the gene ends were 4 bases for V and 4 bases for J; bases not matched to a gene: 17. Profiling relied on immunoSEQ multiplex PCR, and the TCRdb table lists in-frame clones only, not all of them. Of 450,000 to 650,000 clones detected, roughly 74% appear once; the ten largest clones hold approximately 0.013%. Another study also made use of these data, one on human thymus T cells. That study adds: Congenital heart defects were the reason for the corrective surgery that the donors, healthy Finnish infants, were having. The thymus tissue came from resections taken during corrective heart surgery. Apparent bias marked the V and J gene usage of thymic and blood repertoires. Unrelated people showed highly overlapping thymic repertoires, related research reported.

The specimen sequenced was thymocytes. The sequence came from a boy under three years old with a congenital heart defect. This chain uses TRBV14 with TRBJ1-2; the match to TRBD1 covers 8 bases. CDR3 coding DNA: TGTGCCAGCAGCCTCATTAGACAGGGGCACCCCCTGGGCTATGGCTACACCTTC. Protein sequence: CASSLIRQGHPLGYGYTF.